This T cell receptor beta chain is from a study of T cell responses to AZD1222 COVID-19 vaccine. Study observations and caveats: Reportedly, close to half of spike-specific TCRs are directed against unmutated variant regions. Increased Spike-specific TCR breadth and depth were observed after two AZD1222 doses.

Second doses were pooled across both intervals (about 4 or about 12 weeks). Libraries were prepared by immunoSEQ multiplex PCR; TCRdb keeps only in-frame clonotypes and omits some of them. The sample contains 120,000 or so clones, roughly 84% of which appear only once. Germline lookup yields CDR1 MNHEY and CDR2 SVGAGI. V was trimmed by 6 bases and J by 3 bases, leaving 6 bases between them. The CDR3 is made up of 11 amino acids. For this clone: Its antigen is still unknown.

This clonotype was obtained from an adult who received the AZD1222 COVID-19 vaccine. V and J are TRBV6-5 and TRBJ2-7; D may be TRBD1 (5 bases). The sequencing used peripheral blood, collected 28 days after the second AZD1222 dose. Here the CDR3 reads CASSDSYEQYF. In DNA, the CDR3 is TGTGCCAGCAGCGACAGCTACGAGCAGTACTTC.